A single sample is the source of the 21 T cell receptor beta chains below, sequenced in a study of chemoradiotherapy in HPV16-positive cancers. This table comes from immunoSEQ multiplex PCR, and its TCRdb copy is limited to in-frame clones, with some not included. Seen here are tens of thousands of clones, around 82% observed once, and the top ten hold more than 4.5%. The material sequenced was blood, taken from a patient who underwent chemoradiotherapy. These receptors originate from a human donor with HPV-associated anogenital cancer.

V is TRBV14 and J is TRBJ2-7, with D maybe TRBD1 (6 bases). V lost 1 base, J lost 2 bases, and 12 bases lay in between. Germline values: CDR1 SGHDN, CDR2 FVKESK. This CDR3 region has 15 residues. The CDR3, as DNA: TGTGCCAGCAGCCAAGGGCAGGGGACCACCTACGAGCAGTACTTC. It specifies CASSQGQGTTYEQYF.

The rearrangement uses TRBV6-1 and TRBJ1-1, with 7 nucleotides matching TRBD1. In germline, CDR1 is MNHNS, CDR2 SASEGT. V shed 2 bases, J shed 3 bases, and the junction held 3 bases outside the gene matches. The CDR3 contains 14 residues. CDR3 loop: CASSEPGQYTEAFF. The CDR3, as DNA: TGTGCCAGCAGTGAACCGGGACAGTACACTGAAGCTTTCTTT.

This clone was seen a few times. V usage is TRBV7-9 and J usage is TRBJ1-1; D remains unclear. V gave up 7 bases and J gave up 3 bases, with 18 bases separating them. Per germline, CDR1 SEHNR and CDR2 FQNEAQ (reference sequence). The CDR3 sequence is 15 residues long. The CDR3 spells CASTPGGGGDTEAFF. The CDR3 bases are TGTGCCAGCACCCCTGGTGGAGGTGGGGACACTGAAGCTTTCTTT.

This clone has a handful of counts. This chain links TRBV7-3 with TRBJ2-6; D might be TRBD1 or TRBD2, each matching 5 bases. CDR1 is SGHTA, CDR2 FQGTGA, per germline. Trimming pared 3 bases from V and 4 bases from J, leaving 10 bases between. The CDR3 has 15 residues. CDR3 sequence: CASSFGGHGANVLTF. DNA for the CDR3: TGTGCCAGCAGCTTCGGAGGACACGGGGCCAACGTCCTGACTTTC.

Of note for this clone: At one boundary the junction diverges from the germline segment, which might be a read error. J is TRBJ2-7 and V is TRBV18; TRBD2 aligns across 9 bases. The germline gives CDR1 KGHSH, CDR2 LQKENI. The CDR3 sequence is 17 residues long. In DNA, the CDR3 is TGTGCCAGCTCACCACTAGCGGGGGCTTCGGGCTCCGACGAGCAGTACTTC. It codes for CASSPLAGASGSDEQYF.

The CDR3 region is CASSLNPTAGAQGEQFF. In nucleotides, the CDR3 is TGTGCCAGCAGCTTAAACCCCACGGCAGGCGCTCAGGGTGAGCAGTTCTTC. The J gene is TRBJ2-1, the V gene TRBV7-7; maybe TRBD1 (5 bases). Trimming left V 2 bases short and J 9 bases short, with 23 bases between. The CDR3 is made up of 17 amino acids. CDR1 and CDR2 (germline): SSHAT, FNYEAQ (reference sequence).

The V and J genes are TRBV5-8 and TRBJ1-3; perhaps TRBD1 as D (5 bases). V was cut by 2 bases and J by 0 bases, with 9 bases left in between. CDR1 is SGHTS, CDR2 YDEGEE, per germline. The CDR3 has 15 residues. The CDR3 DNA is TGTGCCAGCAGCTTATCAGGGTTCTCTGGAAACACCATATATTTT. Encoded protein: CASSLSGFSGNTIYF.

The rearrangement uses TRBV18 and TRBJ1-2; TRBD1 matches at 9 bases. Germline-derived CDR1 and CDR2 are KGHSH and LQKENI. The CDR3 totals 13 residues. V trimming: 3 bases; J trimming: 6 bases; junction bases outside the gene matches: 2. CDR3 DNA: TGTGCCAGCTCACCGGACAGGGGAAATGGCTACACCTTC. It yields the protein CASSPDRGNGYTF.

This chain links TRBV18 with TRBJ2-5; 10 bases agree with TRBD1. The last part of the DNA fits TRBJ2-7 better; the J call may be wrong. The CDR3 runs 14 residues. The germline CDR1 and CDR2 sequences are KGHSH and LQKENI. The CDR3 protein is CASSPGTGDYEQYF. The CDR3 coding sequence is TGTGCCAGCTCACCCGGGACAGGGGACTACGAGCAGTACTTC.

This rearrangement joins TRBV9 to TRBJ2-6, with 9 bases lining up with TRBD1. The CDR3 covers 19 residues. The germline V gene encodes CDR1 SGDLS and CDR2 YYNGEE. Germline trimming cut 4 bases from V and 1 base from J; bases unmatched to any gene: 12. DNA of the CDR3: TGTGCCAGCAGCACAACGCCCGGGACAGGGTTATCTGGGGCCAACGTCCTGACTTTC. Translated: CASSTTPGTGLSGANVLTF.

This clone was picked up a small number of times. The rearrangement joins TRBV6-1 to TRBJ1-2; D possibly corresponds to TRBD1 (5 bases). With 5 bases removed from V and 8 bases from J, the gap between germline ends came to 15 bases. Germline-derived CDR1 and CDR2 are MNHNS and SASEGT. The CDR3 sequence is 13 residues long. The CDR3, as DNA: TGTGCCAGCAGTACCGCAAGGGGTAGCGGCTACACCTTC. This sequence encodes CASSTARGSGYTF.

This chain uses TRBV7-8 with TRBJ1-1, with D hard to call. The V and J ends lost 5 bases and 0 bases respectively, with 10 bases between them. CDR1 and CDR2 (germline): SGHVS, FQNEAQ. CDR3 length equals 14 residues. CDR3 loop: CASSGRVLNTEAFF. In DNA form, the CDR3 reads TGTGCCAGCAGCGGGAGGGTGTTGAACACTGAAGCTTTCTTT.

The chain employs TRBV11-3 and TRBJ2-1; D is unresolved. This CDR3 comprises 12 residues. Per germline, CDR1 SGHNT and CDR2 YENEEA. V was trimmed by 5 bases and J by 5 bases, leaving 7 bases between them. The CDR3 sequence: CASSAGNNEQFF. CDR3 sequence (DNA): TGTGCCAGCAGCGCAGGTAACAATGAGCAGTTCTTC.

CDR3 amino acids: CASSSSGGASYEQYF. DNA for the CDR3: TGTGCCAGCAGCTCTAGCGGGGGGGCTTCCTACGAGCAGTACTTC. The chain couples TRBV5-4 to TRBJ2-7; 12 positions match TRBD2. The CDR3 spans 15 residues. Germline CDR1 SGHNT, CDR2 YYREEE (reference sequence). V was pared by 3 bases and J by 1 base, with 2 bases of the junction left unmatched.

This clone was recorded only once. This rearrangement joins TRBV7-8 to TRBJ2-1; 8 bases fit TRBD1. Germline V gives CDR1 SGHVS, CDR2 FQNEAQ. The CDR3 covers 15 residues. V trimming: 5 bases; J trimming: 7 bases; junction bases outside the gene matches: 10. The CDR3 DNA sequence: TGTGCCAGCAGCCCTCGGACAGGGAATCTGAATGAGCAGTTCTTC. Its translation is CASSPRTGNLNEQFF.

This rearrangement joins TRBV19 to TRBJ1-2, with D possibly matching TRBD1 (5 bases). The CDR3 extends over 16 amino acids. V was cut by 7 bases and J by 0 bases, with 18 bases left in between. The germline gives CDR1 LNHDA, CDR2 SQIVND (reference sequence). The CDR3 nucleotides are TGTGCCAGTACCATACTGAGGGGCAGAACTAACTATGGCTACACCTTC. Protein: CASTILRGRTNYGYTF.

The chain joins TRBV7-8 to TRBJ2-7; 8 bases match TRBD1. J was trimmed by 1 base and V by 5 bases; bases with no gene match: 7. This CDR3 has 15 amino acids. Germline assignment: CDR1 SGHVS and CDR2 FQNEAQ. The CDR3 loop reads CASSPPRGLSYEQYF. The CDR3 DNA reads as TGTGCCAGCAGCCCCCCCAGGGGGCTATCCTACGAGCAGTACTTC.

The chain couples TRBV7-2 to TRBJ2-4, with D tentatively TRBD1 or TRBD2 (6 bases each). This CDR3 is built from 14 residues. The V end lost 3 bases, the J end lost 2 bases, and 8 bases lay between the germline ends. CDR1 and CDR2 from the germline V gene are SGHTA and FQGNSA. The CDR3 DNA sequence: TGTGCCAGCAGCTTCGGGGGCTCCAAAAACATTCAGTACTTC. It specifies CASSFGGSKNIQYF.

This chain uses TRBV14 with TRBJ1-1; 7 nucleotides line up with TRBD1. The germline V gene encodes CDR1 SGHDN and CDR2 FVKESK. This CDR3 spans 13 amino acids. V shed 1 base and J 11 bases; nucleotides not matched to a gene: 7. As DNA, the CDR3 is TGTGCCAGCAGCCAAGCCCGACAGGGTGAGGCTTTCTTT. Translation: CASSQARQGEAFF.

The chain combines TRBV6-5 with TRBJ2-2; D is possibly TRBD1 or TRBD2 (6 bases each). The germline V gene has CDR1 MNHEY and CDR2 SVGAGI. CDR3 length: 15 residues. V shed 2 bases and J shed 6 bases, with 13 bases lying between them. The CDR3 loop is CASSYLSEGAGELFF. CDR3 bases: TGTGCCAGCAGTTACCTTTCGGAGGGGGCCGGGGAGCTGTTTTTT.

The chain uses TRBV5-1 and TRBJ2-3; D not resolved. V shed 0 bases and J shed 7 bases, with 6 bases lying between them. The CDR3 has 12 residues. Germline V gives CDR1 SGHRS, CDR2 YFSETQ. CDR3: CASSLERNTQYF. The CDR3 bases are TGCGCCAGCAGCTTGGAGAGGAATACGCAGTATTTT. Full variable domain (outside the CDR3, taken from reference TRBV5-1 and TRBJ2-3): KAGVTQTPRYLIKTRGQQVTLSCSPISGHRSVSWYQQTPGQGLQFLFEYFSETQRNKGNFPGRFSGRQFSNSRSEMNVSTLELGDSALYLCASSLERNTQYFGPGTRLTVL.